Listed below are T cell receptor beta chains from one sample, sequenced in a study of shared clonotypes between healthy human individuals. Assay: immunoSEQ multiplex PCR; the TCRdb copy retains only in-frame clones and omits some. The sample shows roughly 2,000,000 clones, over 85% of them seen only once. The sequencing sample was made of naive CD8+ T cells sorted from blood. These receptors were obtained from a man younger than 35 in good health. The CDR3 runs from the conserved cysteine through the conserved F or W. The D gene is left open where the match is weak. Clone size is shown for a subset of rows, as once, few, many or a class of expanded clone.

>TRBD1|-|TRBV5-4|TRBJ2-5
TGTGCCAGCACCCTGGACAGGGCTTCTCAAGAGACCCAGTACTTC
CASTLDRASQETQYF
>-|-|TRBV7-9|TRBJ1-1
TGTGCCAGCAGCCCCCACGGAGACAGCTCTGAAGCTTTCTTT
CASSPHGDSSEAFF
>-|-|TRBV28|TRBJ2-5
TGTGCCAGCAGTGTTGCTTTTCAAGAGACCCAGTACTTC
CASSVAFQETQYF
>-|-|TRBV7-6|TRBJ2-7
TGTGCCAGCAGCTTAGGAGGCAGATCCTACGAGCAGTACTTC
CASSLGGRSYEQYF
>TRBD2|-|TRBV5-4|TRBJ2-2
TGTGCCAGCAGCTTGGTCGATAGACTAGCGGGGGCCGGGGAGCTGTTTTTT
CASSLVDRLAGAGELFF
>-|-|TRBV6-6|TRBJ2-3
TGTGCCAGCAGTGTTCGCCCTAGCACAGATACGCAGTATTTT
CASSVRPSTDTQYF
>-|once|TRBV27|TRBJ2-2
TGTGCCAGCAGTTTATCCACCTTGGGGACCGGGGAGCTGTTTTTT
CASSLSTLGTGELFF
>TRBD1|-|TRBV27|TRBJ2-7
TGTGCCAGCAGTCTTGGACAGGGGCGCAGGGAGCAGTACTTC
CASSLGQGRREQYF
>-|-|TRBV19|TRBJ2-2
TGTGCCAGTAGTATGGGGGGAACCGGGGAGCTGTTTTTT
CASSMGGTGELFF
>-|-|TRBV6-1|TRBJ2-1
TGTGCCAGCAGTGAAGCCTCGATCAGGTACAATGAGCAGTTCTTC
CASSEASIRYNEQFF
>-|-|TRBV7-9|TRBJ2-5
TGTGCCAGCAGCTTAGTCGGATTTATGGAGACCCAGTACTTC
CASSLVGFMETQYF
>TRBD1|-|TRBV6-1|TRBJ1-4
TGTGCCAGCAGTGAAGAGGGACAGATAAATGAAAAACTGTTTTTT
CASSEEGQINEKLFF
>-|-|TRBV10-1|TRBJ2-1
TGCGCCAGCAGTGAGGGCAGCTCCTACAATGAGCAGTTCTTC
CASSEGSSYNEQFF
>TRBD2|once|TRBV29-1|TRBJ2-1
TGCAGCGTTTTCGACTGGACTAGCGGGAGTGACAATGAGCAGTTCTTC
CSVFDWTSGSDNEQFF
>-|once|TRBV6-6|TRBJ2-1
TGTGCCACCCTAAACGGTGAGCAGTTCTTC
CATLNGEQFF
>-|-|TRBV15|TRBJ2-2
TGTGCCACCAGCAGGGACCGTACCGGGGAGCTGTTTTTT
CATSRDRTGELFF
>-|-|TRBV11-2|TRBJ2-4
TGTGCCAGCAGCTTCCGGGAGTGGGCCAAAAACATTCAGTACTTC
CASSFREWAKNIQYF
>TRBD1|-|TRBV4-1|TRBJ2-3
TGCGCCAGCAGCCAGGAATTTACAGGGGTAGGAGATACGCAGTATTTT
CASSQEFTGVGDTQYF
>TRBD1|-|TRBV6-6|TRBJ2-7
TGTGCCAGCAGTGACAGGGGCCACGAGCAGTACTTC
CASSDRGHEQYF
>TRBD1|-|TRBV28|TRBJ2-7
TGTGCCAGCAGTTCTGGGACAGACGAACTCGTATCCTACGAGCAGTACTTC
CASSSGTDELVSYEQYF
>-|-|TRBV4-3|TRBJ2-5
TGCGCCAGCAGCCCTCAAGGGGACGAGACCCAGTACTTC
CASSPQGDETQYF
>-|few|TRBV29-1|TRBJ1-1
TGCAGCGTGGCTCCGTATGTTGAAGCTTTCTTT
CSVAPYVEAFF
>-|-|TRBV28|TRBJ2-5
TGTGCCAGCAGTTTGGGGACTGATACAGAGACCCAGTACTTC
CASSLGTDTETQYF
>-|-|TRBV9|TRBJ1-1
TGTGCCAGCAGCGTGGGGGGCGAGAACACTGAAGCTTTCTTT
CASSVGGENTEAFF
>TRBD1|-|TRBV6-6|TRBJ2-7
TGTGCCAGCAGTTACTTGGGACAGAGCTCCTACGAGCAGTACTTC
CASSYLGQSSYEQYF
>-|once|TRBV7-9|TRBJ1-2
TGTGCCAGCAGCTTAGTGGCAGAAAACTATGGCTACACCTTC
CASSLVAENYGYTF